Presented here are 5 T cell receptor beta chains from one specimen sequenced in a study of T-cell memory formation after mild COVID-19. TCRdb itself ran the 5' RACE reads through MiXCR, one entry per CDR3 protein. The top ten clones hold 22% of a sample with hundreds of thousands of distinct CDR3 sequences, around 17% of them seen once. The sample was PBMCs or a T cell subset sorted from them (not recorded which). The receptors stem from a man between 18 and 29 years old who had mild COVID-19 (a few samples of this study predate the infection). Cell type and time point are not known.

This clonotype was found a few times. The chain recombines TRBV20-1 with TRBJ2-1; D not resolved. The CDR3 is 16 residues long. Trimming removed 3 bases from V and 0 bases from J, with 15 bases in between. In germline, CDR1 is DFQATT, CDR2 SNEGSKA (reference sequence). CDR3 in DNA: TGCAGTGCTAGCGTGGGCCCCCACAGCTCCTACAATGAGCAGTTCTTC. It codes for CSASVGPHSSYNEQFF.

The chain uses TRBV4-2 and TRBJ1-2; no definite D call. CDR1 and CDR2 (germline): LGHNA, YNFKEQ. The CDR3 length is 14 residues. The V and J ends lost 0 bases and 4 bases respectively, with 9 bases between them. The CDR3 nucleotides read TGTGCCAGCAGCCAAGATGCGAGTGGCTATGGCTACACCTTC. Its protein product is CASSQDASGYGYTF.

In this sample, this clonotype turned up many times. This chain joins TRBV5-1 and TRBJ2-3, with D perhaps TRBD2 (5 bases). V gave up 1 base and J gave up 8 bases, with 17 bases separating them. CDR3 length: 15 residues. Germline CDR1 reads SGHRS; CDR2 reads YFSETQ. The CDR3 here is CASSLSDLSEGTQYF. Here the CDR3 DNA reads TGCGCCAGCAGCTTGTCGGACCTATCTGAGGGTACGCAGTATTTT.

The chain links TRBV18 to TRBJ2-5; 8 positions agree with TRBD2. There are 15 residues in the CDR3. J gave up 3 bases and V 6 bases, and 9 bases lay outside the gene matches. Germline loops: CDR1 KGHSH, CDR2 LQKENI. This CDR3 reads CASSPRRGAEETQYF. The CDR3 DNA is TGTGCCAGCTCCCCGAGGCGGGGGGCCGAAGAGACCCAGTACTTC. Variable domain in full (rest from reference TRBV18 and TRBJ2-5): NAGVMQNPRHLVRRRGQEARLRCSPMKGHSHVYWYRQLPEEGLKFMVYLQKENIIDESGMPKERFSAEFPKEGPSILRIQQVVRGDSAAYFCASSPRRGAEETQYFGPGTRLLVL.

This clonotype came up many times. The rearrangement uses TRBV5-1 and TRBJ2-6, with 9 bases identical to TRBD1. V was clipped by 2 bases and J by 3 bases; unmatched bases: 6. The CDR3 extends over 17 amino acids. From germline, CDR1 is SGHRS and CDR2 YFSETQ. CDR3 bases: TGCGCCAGCAGCTTACGGGACAGGGAAAGTGGGGCCAACGTCCTGACTTTC. It yields the protein CASSLRDRESGANVLTF.